These 11 T cell receptor beta chains came from one sample sequenced in a study of shared clonotypes between healthy human individuals. The assay was immunoSEQ multiplex PCR, and TCRdb's table has in-frame clones only and misses some. This sample has about 2.3 million clones, with just over 90% found just once. The material sequenced was naive CD4+ T cells from PBMCs. As to subset: CD45RA+ positively selected. All receptors come from a young man in good health. Some clones in this sample may be carry-over from other donors' samples.

The V call is TRBV7-2, the J call TRBJ2-1; D unresolved. Germline V gene sequence: CDR1 SGHTA, CDR2 FQGNSA. Trimming left V 0 bases short and J 2 bases short, with 8 bases between. The CDR3 loop spans 15 amino acids. The CDR3 protein is CASSLAPVPYNEQFF. CDR3 bases: TGTGCCAGCAGCTTAGCGCCGGTCCCCTACAATGAGCAGTTCTTC.

Notes on this clone: The sample has other DNA sequences that encode this CDR3 too. This chain connects TRBV7-2 to TRBJ2-1; D is undetermined. Trimming shortened V by 2 bases and J by 4 bases, and 9 bases separated the two germline ends. Germline V CDR1 and CDR2: SGHTA, FQGNSA. The CDR3 has 14 amino acids. CDR3 DNA sequence: TGTGCCAGCAGCTTACTACCGGCTTACAATGAGCAGTTCTTC. Protein product: CASSLLPAYNEQFF.

Worth noting for this clone: The same CDR3 also results from other DNA sequences found in this sample. The genes are TRBV9 and TRBJ2-1; 8 bases are shared with TRBD1. V was clipped by 4 bases and J by 2 bases; unmatched bases: 5. CDR1 and CDR2 from the germline V gene are SGDLS and YYNGEE. The CDR3 is 15 residues long. The CDR3 loop is CASSRDRGPYNEQFF. CDR3 in DNA: TGTGCCAGCAGCAGAGACAGGGGCCCCTACAATGAGCAGTTCTTC.

The chain has TRBV11-3 and TRBJ2-7; 8 bases map to TRBD1. The CDR3 contains 14 residues. With V trimmed by 1 base and J by 5 bases, 4 bases remained unmatched. From germline, CDR1 is SGHNT and CDR2 YENEEA. CDR3 in DNA: TGTGCCAGCAGCTTAGGACACAGGGGGGACGAGCAGTACTTC. Residues: CASSLGHRGDEQYF.

The rearrangement links TRBV6-5 to TRBJ1-2; D ambiguous. The germline V gene encodes CDR1 MNHEY and CDR2 SVGAGI. V was shortened by 2 bases and J by 6 bases, with 10 bases between the two germline ends. The CDR3 sequence is 13 residues long. CDR3 amino acids: CASSYPGGHGYTF. The CDR3 DNA reads TGTGCCAGCAGTTACCCGGGAGGGCATGGCTACACCTTC.

The rearrangement joins TRBV30 to TRBJ1-3; a possible D gene is TRBD1 (5 bases). Germline loops: CDR1 GTSNPN, CDR2 SVGIG (reference sequence). Trimming pared 2 bases from V and 5 bases from J, leaving 16 bases between. The CDR3 sequence is 15 residues long. Here the CDR3 reads CAWSPQTLGRNTIYF. For the CDR3, the DNA is TGTGCCTGGAGTCCACAGACTTTGGGGCGAAACACCATATATTTT.

The V gene is TRBV5-1, the J gene TRBJ2-3; 8 bases fit TRBD2. CDR1 and CDR2 (germline): SGHRS, YFSETQ. The ends lost 4 bases at V and 15 bases at J; junction bases unmatched: 13. The CDR3 loop spans 13 amino acids. In DNA form, the CDR3 reads TGCGCCAGCAGCGGCGGGCTAGCGGGTCAATTATATTTT. This encodes CASSGGLAGQLYF.

The rearrangement links TRBV10-2 to TRBJ2-2; a possible D gene is TRBD2 (6 bases). V lost 3 bases, J lost 2 bases, and 13 bases lay in between. This CDR3 has 16 amino acids. Germline CDR1 WSHSY, CDR2 SAAADI. CDR3 protein: CASSDPTRTNTGELFF. The CDR3 nucleotides read TGCGCCAGCAGTGACCCGACTAGGACCAACACCGGGGAGCTGTTTTTT.

The rearrangement uses TRBV18 and TRBJ2-5, with D tentatively TRBD1 (6 bases). The CDR3 has 15 amino acids. Per germline, CDR1 KGHSH and CDR2 LQKENI. Trimming left V 4 bases short and J 0 bases short, with 12 bases between. This CDR3 is CASSRVTGYQETQYF. In DNA form, the CDR3 reads TGTGCCAGCTCACGGGTAACAGGGTACCAAGAGACCCAGTACTTC.

The chain is built from TRBV7-9 and TRBJ2-7; maybe TRBD2 (5 bases). With 0 bases removed from V and 3 bases from J, the gap between germline ends came to 9 bases. This CDR3 has 14 residues. Looked up from germline, CDR1 is SEHNR and CDR2 is FQNEAQ (reference sequence). The CDR3 sequence is CASSLAGIDYEQYF. The DNA for the CDR3 is TGTGCCAGCAGCTTAGCCGGGATAGACTACGAGCAGTACTTC.

Concerning this clone itself: This sample includes further DNA sequences coding for the same CDR3. The chain has TRBV15 and TRBJ2-3; D not certain. CDR3 length: 14 residues. Germline assignment: CDR1 LNHNV and CDR2 YYDKDF (reference sequence). V was pared by 0 bases and J by 1 base, with 5 bases between. CDR3 DNA sequence: TGTGCCACCAGCAGAGACGGCGGCACAGATACGCAGTATTTT. It codes for CATSRDGGTDTQYF.